Below are 10 T cell receptor beta chains sequenced from a single sample in a study of cytomegalovirus exposure and HLA in healthy donors. The PCR contained 60 Vbeta and 13 Jbeta primers. Here immunoSEQ multiplex PCR was the method, and the copy in TCRdb shows in-frame clones only, minus some. Seen here are about 140,000 clones, roughly 80% observed once, and the top ten hold about 2%. Sequenced sample: PBMCs. The receptors originated from a man between 25 and 39 years old in good health and CMV-seronegative.

This chain links TRBV4-2 with TRBJ1-4; TRBD1 matches at 10 bases. The length of the CDR3 is 15 residues. Germline V gene lookup returns CDR1 LGHNA and CDR2 YNFKEQ. V trimming: 4 bases; J trimming: 8 bases; junction bases outside the gene matches: 7. CDR3 region: CASSPRDRGFEKLFF. The CDR3 DNA reads as TGTGCCAGCAGCCCCCGGGACAGGGGATTCGAAAAACTGTTTTTT.

J is TRBJ2-3 and V is TRBV27; no reliable D call. The CDR3 is 12 residues long. The germline V gene has CDR1 MNHEY and CDR2 SMNVEV (reference sequence). Trimming took 8 bases from V and 5 from J, leaving 11 bases between them. For the CDR3, the DNA is TGTGCCAGCTACTTCCCCGGAGATACGCAGTATTTT. Protein sequence: CASYFPGDTQYF.

CDR3 sequence reads: CASSQERVPRGAFF. CDR3 sequence (DNA): TGCGCCAGCAGCCAAGAGAGGGTACCAAGAGGAGCTTTCTTT. The chain recombines TRBV4-3 with TRBJ1-1; D remains unclear. This CDR3 spans 14 amino acids. V shed 0 bases and J shed 10 bases, with 15 bases lying between them. Germline loops: CDR1 LGHNA, CDR2 YSLEER.

In this sample, this clone turned up a few times. V is TRBV5-6 and J is TRBJ2-1; 7 bases are shared with TRBD2. Germline V lookup: CDR1 SGHDT, CDR2 YYEEEE. The ends lost 1 base at V and 7 bases at J; junction bases unmatched: 8. The CDR3 runs 15 residues. The CDR3 loop reads CASSLSGMAWNEQFF. The CDR3 DNA follows: TGTGCCAGCAGCTTGAGCGGGATGGCATGGAATGAGCAGTTCTTC.

The V call is TRBV7-8, the J call TRBJ2-3; possibly TRBD2 for D (5 bases). The length of the CDR3 is 16 residues. V was shortened by 1 base and J by 1 base, with 12 bases between the two germline ends. CDR1 is SGHVS and CDR2 is FQNEAQ in the germline V gene. Here the CDR3 DNA reads TGTGCCAGCAGCTTAGGGGTGGGAGCCGGCACAGATACGCAGTATTTT. This translates into CASSLGVGAGTDTQYF.

For the CDR3, the DNA is TGTGCCAGCAGCCGCCGGGTAGCTGGGGCCAACGTCCTGACTTTC. This codes for CASSRRVAGANVLTF. The J gene is TRBJ2-6, the V gene TRBV7-9, with no clear D. Trimming pared 5 bases from V and 2 bases from J, leaving 10 bases between. Germline V gene sequence: CDR1 SEHNR, CDR2 FQNEAQ (reference sequence). The CDR3 totals 15 residues.

The CDR3 nucleotides read TGTGCCTGTAGTTTAACCGGGGCAGATACGCAGTATTTT. Translated, it gives CACSLTGADTQYF. The chain couples TRBV30 to TRBJ2-3, with D possibly TRBD2 on 5 matching bases. The CDR3 totals 13 residues. Germline V CDR1 and CDR2: GTSNPN, SVGIG (reference sequence). The V gene lost 6 bases and the J gene lost 4 bases, with 14 bases spanning the gap.

The chain is built from TRBV19 and TRBJ2-7; D is unclear. The CDR3 is 15 residues long. The germline V gene has CDR1 LNHDA and CDR2 SQIVND (reference sequence). Trimming stripped 4 bases from V and 0 bases from J, with 13 bases between. Here the CDR3 reads CASSKGKASSYEQYF. DNA for the CDR3: TGTGCCAGTAGTAAAGGAAAAGCGAGCTCCTACGAGCAGTACTTC.

This clone was detected a few times. This sequence joins TRBV6-6 and TRBJ1-5, with no clear D. The ends were cut back, 6 bases at V and 4 bases at J, with 13 bases in the middle. In germline, CDR1 is MNHNY, CDR2 SVGAGI (reference sequence). The CDR3 extends over 14 amino acids. The CDR3 bases are TGTGCCAGCAGCCCCGGGTCTATTAATCAGCCCCAGCATTTT. This sequence encodes CASSPGSINQPQHF.

V usage is TRBV28 and J usage is TRBJ1-3; TRBD1 aligns across 7 bases. This CDR3 is 16 amino acids long. Per the germline V gene, CDR1 is MDHEN and CDR2 is SYDVKM. With V trimmed by 5 bases and J by 3 bases, 10 bases remained unmatched. The CDR3 spells CASSPLTGAGGNTIYF. The CDR3 DNA sequence: TGTGCCAGCAGTCCCCTTACAGGGGCGGGTGGAAACACCATATATTTT.